This T cell receptor (beta chain) originates from a study of response to subunit inactivated influenza vaccine. TCRdb ran MiXCR on the RT-PCR reads and lists one entry per CDR3 protein. The profile shows about 520,000 distinct CDR3 sequences, 6% to 9% of them singletons. Germline lookup yields CDR1 MNHNS and CDR2 SASEGT. The CDR3 length is 14 residues. V was trimmed by 4 bases and J by 0 bases, leaving 7 bases between them. The study, taken as a whole, reports: With each seasonal influenza vaccination, the authors suggested, few new T cells are recruited.

This clonotype was observed many times. Its antigen is undetermined. J is TRBJ1-5 and V is TRBV6-1; no clear D. The sequence was collected from a man between 50 and 69 years old who received an inactivated influenza vaccine. This specimen consisted of PBMCs from blood, obtained approximately 25 months after vaccination. The CDR3 region has the DNA TGTGCCAGCAGTGTGCTATATAGCAATCAGCCCCAGCATTTT. Amino acid sequence: CASSVLYSNQPQHF.